Listed below are T cell receptor beta chains from one sample, sequenced in a study of blood T cells in healthy people across ages. In TCRdb, the 5' RACE reads were re-called with MiXCR into one record per CDR3 protein. The sample shows about 510,000 distinct CDR3 sequences, around 27% of them seen only once. This same sample was also part of a study on T cells of mothers and their children.

Specimen: blood. These receptors were collected from a boy younger than 10 in good health. Both conserved end residues are part of each CDR3. Each record gives: V gene, clone size, J gene, D gene, CDR3 protein, CDR3 DNA. A D gene is named only where the DNA matches it firmly. Rows may omit the clone size; those that give it use once, few, many or a size class.

v_call: TRBV28; clone_size: -; j_call: TRBJ2-5; d_call: -; cdr3_aa: CASSGASGQETQYF; cdr3_nt: TGTGCCAGCTCGGGGGCCTCTGGCCAAGAGACCCAGTACTTC
v_call: TRBV12-3/TRBV12-4; clone_size: -; j_call: TRBJ1-2; d_call: -; cdr3_aa: CASSLGRGSLGYTF; cdr3_nt: TGTGCCAGCAGTTTAGGGAGGGGGTCCCTTGGCTACACCTTC
v_call: TRBV29-1; clone_size: few; j_call: TRBJ2-7; d_call: -; cdr3_aa: CSLCPWATNLYEQYF; cdr3_nt: TGCAGCCTGTGCCCTTGGGCTACCAACCTCTACGAGCAGTACTTC
v_call: TRBV6-5; clone_size: few; j_call: TRBJ2-4; d_call: TRBD2; cdr3_aa: CASTLAGAAKNIQYF; cdr3_nt: TGTGCCAGCACCTTAGCGGGAGCAGCCAAAAACATTCAGTACTTC
v_call: TRBV5-1; clone_size: few; j_call: TRBJ1-2; d_call: TRBD1; cdr3_aa: CASSWGQGRVGYGYTF; cdr3_nt: TGCGCCAGCAGCTGGGGACAGGGCCGAGTAGGCTATGGCTACACCTTC
v_call: TRBV27; clone_size: few; j_call: TRBJ1-3; d_call: -; cdr3_aa: CASRPWTVQESGNTIYF; cdr3_nt: TGTGCCAGCCGACCCTGGACAGTCCAGGAGTCTGGAAACACCATATATTTT
v_call: TRBV5-5; clone_size: -; j_call: TRBJ2-5; d_call: -; cdr3_aa: CASSFSSVETQYF; cdr3_nt: TGTGCCAGCAGCTTTTCTAGCGTGGAGACCCAGTACTTC
v_call: TRBV19; clone_size: many; j_call: TRBJ1-4; d_call: -; cdr3_aa: CASRRGAVEKLFF; cdr3_nt: TGTGCCAGTAGGAGGGGCGCGGTAGAAAAACTGTTTTTT
v_call: TRBV20-1; clone_size: few; j_call: TRBJ2-1; d_call: -; cdr3_aa: CSAPALGGRTNNEQFF; cdr3_nt: TGCAGTGCCCCTGCCCTGGGCGGACGGACAAACAATGAGCAGTTCTTC
v_call: TRBV10-3; clone_size: -; j_call: TRBJ2-7; d_call: -; cdr3_aa: CAISAQRTSYEQYF; cdr3_nt: TGTGCCATCAGCGCCCAGAGGACCTCCTACGAGCAGTACTTC
v_call: TRBV2; clone_size: -; j_call: TRBJ1-1; d_call: -; cdr3_aa: CASRTESNTEAFF; cdr3_nt: TGTGCCAGCAGGACTGAGTCGAACACTGAAGCTTTCTTT
v_call: TRBV4-3; clone_size: -; j_call: TRBJ2-1; d_call: TRBD2; cdr3_aa: CASSQDQTSGSNNEQFF; cdr3_nt: TGCGCCAGCAGCCAAGATCAAACTAGCGGGAGTAACAATGAGCAGTTCTTC
v_call: TRBV29-1; clone_size: few; j_call: TRBJ2-5; d_call: TRBD2; cdr3_aa: CSVTSGRFGETQYF; cdr3_nt: TGCAGCGTTACTAGCGGGAGATTCGGAGAGACCCAGTACTTC
v_call: TRBV29-1; clone_size: -; j_call: TRBJ2-7; d_call: -; cdr3_aa: CSVAQSTYEQYF; cdr3_nt: TGCAGCGTGGCACAGAGTACCTACGAGCAGTACTTC
v_call: TRBV6-1; clone_size: many; j_call: TRBJ2-5; d_call: -; cdr3_aa: CASSERPGPETQYF; cdr3_nt: TGTGCCAGCAGTGAACGACCGGGACCGGAGACCCAGTACTTC
v_call: TRBV7-9; clone_size: -; j_call: TRBJ2-1; d_call: TRBD2; cdr3_aa: CASSLGTSGRIGNEQFF; cdr3_nt: TGTGCCAGCAGCCTCGGGACTAGCGGGAGAATAGGCAATGAGCAGTTCTTC
v_call: TRBV30; clone_size: -; j_call: TRBJ1-2; d_call: TRBD1; cdr3_aa: CAWIRDRVSGYTF; cdr3_nt: TGTGCCTGGATCCGGGACAGGGTGTCTGGCTACACCTTC
v_call: TRBV11-2; clone_size: -; j_call: TRBJ2-1; d_call: -; cdr3_aa: CASSNSLGDSEQFF; cdr3_nt: TGTGCCAGCAGCAACTCCCTTGGGGACTCGGAGCAGTTCTTC
v_call: TRBV14; clone_size: few; j_call: TRBJ1-1; d_call: -; cdr3_aa: CASSDLTGTSDAFF; cdr3_nt: TGTGCCAGCAGCGACCTTACCGGGACATCCGACGCTTTCTTT
v_call: TRBV2; clone_size: few; j_call: TRBJ2-5; d_call: -; cdr3_aa: CASRPGRRAETQYF; cdr3_nt: TGTGCCAGCAGACCGGGACGTCGGGCAGAGACCCAGTACTTC
v_call: TRBV27; clone_size: -; j_call: TRBJ1-3; d_call: -; cdr3_aa: CASSTWAGNTIYF; cdr3_nt: TGTGCCAGCAGCACATGGGCTGGAAACACCATATATTTT
v_call: TRBV2; clone_size: few; j_call: TRBJ2-1; d_call: TRBD2; cdr3_aa: CAVGELAGREQFF; cdr3_nt: TGTGCCGTGGGGGAACTAGCGGGACGAGAGCAGTTCTTC
v_call: TRBV7-8; clone_size: few; j_call: TRBJ1-2; d_call: -; cdr3_aa: CASSLAGEAFGYTF; cdr3_nt: TGTGCCAGCAGCTTAGCGGGGGAGGCGTTCGGCTACACCTTC
v_call: TRBV20-1; clone_size: -; j_call: TRBJ2-7; d_call: -; cdr3_aa: CSALPGGTESYEQYF; cdr3_nt: TGCAGTGCCCTCCCTGGCGGGACAGAGAGCTACGAGCAGTACTTC
v_call: TRBV6-6; clone_size: -; j_call: TRBJ1-1; d_call: -; cdr3_aa: CAIEGDTEAFF; cdr3_nt: TGTGCCATTGAGGGTGACACTGAAGCTTTCTTT
v_call: TRBV14; clone_size: few; j_call: TRBJ1-4; d_call: -; cdr3_aa: CASSQDLGGGWKLFF; cdr3_nt: TGTGCCAGCAGCCAAGACCTCGGAGGGGGTTGGAAACTGTTTTTT
v_call: TRBV10-2; clone_size: -; j_call: TRBJ2-4; d_call: TRBD2; cdr3_aa: CASRASGLAKNIQYF; cdr3_nt: TGCGCCAGCAGGGCTAGCGGGCTAGCCAAAAACATTCAGTACTTC
v_call: TRBV24-1; clone_size: few; j_call: TRBJ2-1; d_call: -; cdr3_aa: CATSDRSEQFF; cdr3_nt: TGTGCCACCAGTGACCGGAGCGAGCAGTTCTTC
v_call: TRBV10-3; clone_size: -; j_call: TRBJ2-5; d_call: -; cdr3_aa: CAISESIGDFQETQYF; cdr3_nt: TGTGCCATCAGTGAGTCGATCGGGGACTTCCAAGAGACCCAGTACTTC
v_call: TRBV20-1; clone_size: few; j_call: TRBJ2-3; d_call: TRBD2; cdr3_aa: CSARYLIAGAYTDTQYF; cdr3_nt: TGCAGTGCTAGATACCTGATAGCGGGGGCTTACACAGATACGCAGTATTTT
v_call: TRBV5-1; clone_size: few; j_call: TRBJ2-3; d_call: -; cdr3_aa: CASGQGGDTDTQYF; cdr3_nt: TGCGCCAGCGGACAAGGTGGAGACACAGATACGCAGTATTTT
v_call: TRBV25-1; clone_size: -; j_call: TRBJ2-7; d_call: -; cdr3_aa: CASSEGAALLYEQYF; cdr3_nt: TGTGCCAGCAGTGAAGGGGCCGCCTTACTCTACGAGCAGTACTTC
v_call: TRBV5-1; clone_size: -; j_call: TRBJ2-2; d_call: -; cdr3_aa: CASSPGPTRELFF; cdr3_nt: TGCGCCAGCAGCCCCGGACCCACTAGGGAGCTGTTTTTT
v_call: TRBV7-6; clone_size: few; j_call: TRBJ2-7; d_call: -; cdr3_aa: CASSSSGKFYSYEQYF; cdr3_nt: TGTGCCAGCAGCTCCTCAGGGAAGTTTTACTCCTACGAGCAGTACTTC
v_call: TRBV11-2; clone_size: -; j_call: TRBJ1-1; d_call: -; cdr3_aa: CASSLSINTEAFF; cdr3_nt: TGTGCCAGCAGCTTATCGATAAACACTGAAGCTTTCTTT
v_call: TRBV5-1; clone_size: -; j_call: TRBJ2-7; d_call: -; cdr3_aa: CASSLEVSPPGDEQYF; cdr3_nt: TGCGCCAGCAGCTTGGAGGTCTCCCCCCCGGGGGACGAGCAGTACTTC
v_call: TRBV12-3/TRBV12-4; clone_size: few; j_call: TRBJ2-2; d_call: TRBD2; cdr3_aa: CASSSAGLAGGRTGELFF; cdr3_nt: TGTGCCAGCAGCTCCGCGGGACTAGCGGGAGGGAGGACCGGGGAGCTGTTTTTT
v_call: TRBV28; clone_size: -; j_call: TRBJ2-7; d_call: -; cdr3_aa: CARILHEQYF; cdr3_nt: TGTGCCAGAATCCTACACGAGCAGTACTTC
v_call: TRBV11-2; clone_size: many; j_call: TRBJ2-7; d_call: TRBD2; cdr3_aa: CASSPRGGTSGTGLTYEQYF; cdr3_nt: TGTGCCAGCAGCCCACGCGGGGGGACTAGCGGGACCGGACTAACCTACGAGCAGTACTTC